Below, 3 T cell receptor beta chains from the same sample are listed, as sequenced in a study of cytomegalovirus exposure and HLA in healthy donors. The primer mix had 60 Vbeta and 13 Jbeta primers. The assay was immunoSEQ multiplex PCR, and TCRdb's table has in-frame clones only and misses some. The sample lists over 25,000 clones, approximately 70% seen once, with approximately 4% in the top ten. Sequenced sample: PBMCs. These receptors were collected from a woman aged 45 to 65 in good health and CMV-seronegative.

This chain joins TRBV28 and TRBJ2-7; D gene ambiguous. V lost 3 bases to trimming and J lost 5 bases, with 8 bases between them. This CDR3 is 12 amino acids long. Germline V lookup: CDR1 MDHEN, CDR2 SYDVKM. CDR3 sequence reads: CASSLYLDEQYF. The CDR3, as DNA: TGTGCCAGCAGTTTGTATCTCGACGAGCAGTACTTC.

V gene TRBV5-1 combines with J gene TRBJ1-1, with unresolved D. V was pared by 0 bases and J by 1 base, with 7 bases between. CDR1 and CDR2 (germline): SGHRS, YFSETQ. The CDR3 runs to 14 residues. CDR3 region: CASSLDAGNTEAFF. The CDR3 DNA follows: TGCGCCAGCAGCTTGGATGCGGGGAACACTGAAGCTTTCTTT.

The table lists this clone with a count of one. The chain employs TRBV15 and TRBJ2-7; TRBD1 aligns across 7 bases. This CDR3 comprises 16 residues. Germline lookup yields CDR1 LNHNV and CDR2 YYDKDF (reference sequence). V was clipped by 5 bases and J by 6 bases; unmatched bases: 16. The CDR3 is CATSSDRARALGEQYF. Written as DNA, the CDR3 is TGTGCCACCAGCTCAGACAGGGCCCGGGCCCTCGGCGAGCAGTACTTC.